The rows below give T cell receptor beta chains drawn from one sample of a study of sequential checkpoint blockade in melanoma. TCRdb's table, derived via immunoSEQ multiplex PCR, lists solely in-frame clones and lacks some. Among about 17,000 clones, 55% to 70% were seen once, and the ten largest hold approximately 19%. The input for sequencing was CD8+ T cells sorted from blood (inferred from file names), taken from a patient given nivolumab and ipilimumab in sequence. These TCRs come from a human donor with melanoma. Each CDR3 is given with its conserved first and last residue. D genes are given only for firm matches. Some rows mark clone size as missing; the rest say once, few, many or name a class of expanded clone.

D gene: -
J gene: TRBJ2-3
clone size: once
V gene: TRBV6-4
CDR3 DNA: TGTGCCAGCAGTGACGTTAGAGGGGGAGGCACAGATACGCAGTATTTT
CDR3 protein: CASSDVRGGGTDTQYF

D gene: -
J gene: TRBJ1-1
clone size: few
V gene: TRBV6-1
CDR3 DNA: TGTGCCAGCAGGGACAGCGAGAACACTGAAGCTTTCTTT
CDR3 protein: CASRDSENTEAFF

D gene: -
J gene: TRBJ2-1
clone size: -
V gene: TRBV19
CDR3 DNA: TGTGCCAGCCCTAGGGTAGCGTGGTACAATGAGCAGTTCTTC
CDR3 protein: CASPRVAWYNEQFF

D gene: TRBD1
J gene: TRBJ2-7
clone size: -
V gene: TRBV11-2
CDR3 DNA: TGTGCCAGCAGCTTATGGACAGGGGGGGTGAGGTACGAGCAGTACTTC
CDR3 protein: CASSLWTGGVRYEQYF

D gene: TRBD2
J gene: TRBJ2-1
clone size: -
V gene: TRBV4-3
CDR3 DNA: TGCGCCAGCAGCCAAGATTCGGGCGGGAGCCCCTACAATGAGCAGTTCTTC
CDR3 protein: CASSQDSGGSPYNEQFF

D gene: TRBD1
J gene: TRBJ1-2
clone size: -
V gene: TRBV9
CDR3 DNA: TGTGCCAGCAGCTCCTACCTACAGGGGAATAACTATGGCTACACCTTC
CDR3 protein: CASSSYLQGNNYGYTF

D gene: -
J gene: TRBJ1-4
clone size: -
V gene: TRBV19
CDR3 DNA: TGTGCCAGTAGTATGATGGCGGGCGAAAAACTGTTTTTT
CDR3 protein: CASSMMAGEKLFF

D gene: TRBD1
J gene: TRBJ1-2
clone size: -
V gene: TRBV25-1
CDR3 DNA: TGTGCCAGCAGTGAATTAAGACAGGGGAACTATGGCTACACCTTC
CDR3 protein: CASSELRQGNYGYTF

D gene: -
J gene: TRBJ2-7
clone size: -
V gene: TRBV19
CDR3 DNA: TGTGCCAGTAGTATAGACAGGGGCTCCTACGAGCAGTACTTC
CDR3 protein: CASSIDRGSYEQYF

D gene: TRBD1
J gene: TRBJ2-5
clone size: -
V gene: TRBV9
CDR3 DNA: TGTGCCAGCAGCGTAGGGGACAGAACCACTCAAGAGACCCAGTACTTC
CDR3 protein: CASSVGDRTTQETQYF

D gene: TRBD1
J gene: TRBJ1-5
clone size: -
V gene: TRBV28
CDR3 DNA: TGTGCCAGCAGTTTACGAGGGGGCGAGGTGATATACAGCAATCAGCCCCAGCATTTT
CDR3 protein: CASSLRGGEVIYSNQPQHF

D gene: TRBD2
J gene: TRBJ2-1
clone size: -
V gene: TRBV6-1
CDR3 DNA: TGTGCCAGCAGTATTGGGACTAGCGGGAGTAACGAGCAGTTCTTC
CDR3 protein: CASSIGTSGSNEQFF

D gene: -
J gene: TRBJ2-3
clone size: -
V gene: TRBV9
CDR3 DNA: TGTGCCAGCAGCGCTAGCATTTCTAGCACAGATACGCAGTATTTT
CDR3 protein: CASSASISSTDTQYF

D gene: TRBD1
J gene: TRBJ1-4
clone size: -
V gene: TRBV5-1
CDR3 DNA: TGCGCCAGCCGAGTACAGGGGGTCGCTAATGAAAAACTGTTTTTT
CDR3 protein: CASRVQGVANEKLFF

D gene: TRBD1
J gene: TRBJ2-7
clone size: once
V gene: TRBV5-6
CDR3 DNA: TGTGCCAGCAGCTTAGGGACAGGGTCAGAGCAGTACTTC
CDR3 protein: CASSLGTGSEQYF

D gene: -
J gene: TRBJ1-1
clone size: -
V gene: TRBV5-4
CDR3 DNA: TGTGCCAGCAGCCCAACCCCGGGGAACACTGAAGCTTTCTTT
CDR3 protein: CASSPTPGNTEAFF

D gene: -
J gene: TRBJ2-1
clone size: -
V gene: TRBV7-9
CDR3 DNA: TGTGCCAGCAGCTTAGGAGAGGGTTATTACAATGAGCAGTTCTTC
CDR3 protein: CASSLGEGYYNEQFF

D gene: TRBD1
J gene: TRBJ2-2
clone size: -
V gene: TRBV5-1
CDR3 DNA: TGCGCCAGCAGCTTGAAGCCCGGACAGGAATCGAACACCGGGGAGCTGTTTTTT
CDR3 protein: CASSLKPGQESNTGELFF

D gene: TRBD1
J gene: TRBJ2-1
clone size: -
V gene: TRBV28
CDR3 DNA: TGTGCCAGCTGGACAGGGGAATTGCCGTACAATGAGCAGTTCTTC
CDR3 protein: CASWTGELPYNEQFF

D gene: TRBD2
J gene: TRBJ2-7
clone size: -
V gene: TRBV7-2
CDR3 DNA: TGTGCCAGCAGCTTAAGCGGGAGCCCCTACGAGCAGTACTTC
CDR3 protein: CASSLSGSPYEQYF

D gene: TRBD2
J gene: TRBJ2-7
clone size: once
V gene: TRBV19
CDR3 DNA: TGTGCCACCATCGGGACTAGCGGGAGTTCCTACGAGCAGTACTTC
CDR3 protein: CATIGTSGSSYEQYF

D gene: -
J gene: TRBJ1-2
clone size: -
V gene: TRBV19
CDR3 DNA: TGTGCCAGTGCCCTGGGGGGATTCTATGGCTACACCTTC
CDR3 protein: CASALGGFYGYTF

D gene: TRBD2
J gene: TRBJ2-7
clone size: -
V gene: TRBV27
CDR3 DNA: TGTGCCAGCAGTTTAATAGCGGGGAGGTCTTCCTACGAGCAGTACTTC
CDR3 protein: CASSLIAGRSSYEQYF

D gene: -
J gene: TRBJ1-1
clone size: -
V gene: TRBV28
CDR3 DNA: TGTGCCAGCAGTTTACCGGACAGAAAGAACACTGAAGCTTTCTTT
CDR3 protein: CASSLPDRKNTEAFF

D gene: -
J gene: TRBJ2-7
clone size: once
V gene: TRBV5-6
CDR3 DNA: TGTGCCAGCAAGGAGGGTTTCGGTTCCTACGAGCAGTACTTC
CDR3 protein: CASKEGFGSYEQYF

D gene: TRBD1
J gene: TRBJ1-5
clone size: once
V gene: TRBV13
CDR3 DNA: TGTGCCAGCAGTCGCAGGGGGTTTAGCAATCAGCCCCAGCATTTT
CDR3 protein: CASSRRGFSNQPQHF

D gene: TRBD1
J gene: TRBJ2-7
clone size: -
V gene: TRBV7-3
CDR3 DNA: TGTGCCAGCAGCTATGGGACAGGGGATTCAGACGAGCAGTACTTC
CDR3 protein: CASSYGTGDSDEQYF

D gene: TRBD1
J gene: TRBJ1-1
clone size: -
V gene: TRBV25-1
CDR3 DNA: TGTGCCAGCAGGGGGACAGGGTGGAACACTGAAGCTTTCTTT
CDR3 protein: CASRGTGWNTEAFF

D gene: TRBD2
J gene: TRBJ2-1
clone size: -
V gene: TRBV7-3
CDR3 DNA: TGTGCCAGCAGCTTAACGGGGTCTAGCGGGCCTCTCAATGAGCAGTTCTTC
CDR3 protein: CASSLTGSSGPLNEQFF

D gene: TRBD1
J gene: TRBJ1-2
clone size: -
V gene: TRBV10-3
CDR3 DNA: TGTGCCAGCAGTACTCGGACCGGGACAGCCCATGGCTACACCTTC
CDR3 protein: CASSTRTGTAHGYTF

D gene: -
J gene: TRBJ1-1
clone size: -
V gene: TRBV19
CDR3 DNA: TGTGCCAGTAGTATCGGGGAGGTCACTGAAGCTTTCTTT
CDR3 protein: CASSIGEVTEAFF

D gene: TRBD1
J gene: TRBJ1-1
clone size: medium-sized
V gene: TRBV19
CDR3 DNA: TGTGCCAGTAGTACGGGACAGAGCACTGAAGCTTTCTTT
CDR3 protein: CASSTGQSTEAFF

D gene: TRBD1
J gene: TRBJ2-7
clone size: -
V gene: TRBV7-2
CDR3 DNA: TGTGCCAGCAGCGACGAGGGATGGACAGGGCATTATTACGAGCAGTACTTC
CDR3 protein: CASSDEGWTGHYYEQYF

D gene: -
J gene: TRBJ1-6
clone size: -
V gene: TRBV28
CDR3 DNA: TGTGCCAGCAGTTTATATCCGGGGAGAGGAGACTCACCCCTCCACTTT
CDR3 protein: CASSLYPGRGDSPLHF

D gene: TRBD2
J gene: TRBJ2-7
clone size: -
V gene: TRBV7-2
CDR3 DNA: TGTGCCAGCAGCTCGAGTGGGCTAGCGGATCCCTACGAGCAGTACTTC
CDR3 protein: CASSSSGLADPYEQYF

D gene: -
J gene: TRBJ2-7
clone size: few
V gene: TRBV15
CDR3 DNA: TGTGCCACCAGCAGAGGACACAGGGAGAACGGCGAGCAGTACTTC
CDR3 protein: CATSRGHRENGEQYF

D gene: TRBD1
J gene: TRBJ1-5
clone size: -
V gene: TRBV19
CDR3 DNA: TGTGCCAGTAGTATACCCGCCTGGGACAGGGGGCTTTATCAGCCCCAGCATTTT
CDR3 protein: CASSIPAWDRGLYQPQHF

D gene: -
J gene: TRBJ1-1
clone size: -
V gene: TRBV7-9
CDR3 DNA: TGTGCCAGCAGCTTCCCGGGGGGGGAGAGCACTGAAGCTTTCTTT
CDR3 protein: CASSFPGGESTEAFF

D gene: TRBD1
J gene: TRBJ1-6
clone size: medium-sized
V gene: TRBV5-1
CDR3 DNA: TGCGCCAGCAGCAGGGACAGGCAGGTGTATAATTCACCCCTCCACTTT
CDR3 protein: CASSRDRQVYNSPLHF

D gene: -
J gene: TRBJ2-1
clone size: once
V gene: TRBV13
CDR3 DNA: TGTGCCAGCAGCTTCGCGGGGGGCAGGGGGGGCTACAATGAGCAGTTCTTC
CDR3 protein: CASSFAGGRGGYNEQFF

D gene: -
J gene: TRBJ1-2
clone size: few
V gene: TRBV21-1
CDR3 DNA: TGTGCCAGCAGCAAAGAGAGACAGGCCCCTTGGGGCTACACCTTC
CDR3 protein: CASSKERQAPWGYTF

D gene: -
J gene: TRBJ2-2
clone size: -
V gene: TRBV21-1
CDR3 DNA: TGTGCCAGCAGCAAACCCCCTAGCCGGGCCGGGGAGCTGTTTTTT
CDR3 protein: CASSKPPSRAGELFF

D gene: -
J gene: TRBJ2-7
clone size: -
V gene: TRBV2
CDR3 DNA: TGTGCCACCAAAGGGGGAAACGAGCAGTACTTC
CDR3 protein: CATKGGNEQYF

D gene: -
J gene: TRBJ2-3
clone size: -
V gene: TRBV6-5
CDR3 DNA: TGTGCCAGCAGTCTCTCGATGGCCACAGATACGCAGTATTTT
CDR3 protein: CASSLSMATDTQYF

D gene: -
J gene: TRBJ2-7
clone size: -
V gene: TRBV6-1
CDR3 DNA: TGTGCCAGCAGTGAAGATTGGGCACCACAATCCTACGAGCAGTACTTC
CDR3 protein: CASSEDWAPQSYEQYF

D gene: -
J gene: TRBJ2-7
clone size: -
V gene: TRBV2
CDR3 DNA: TGTGCCAGTCGGGACTGGCACTCCTACGAGCAGTACTTC
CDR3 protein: CASRDWHSYEQYF

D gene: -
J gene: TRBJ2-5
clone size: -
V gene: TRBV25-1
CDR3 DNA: TGTGCCAGCAGTGACGGACGGGGATTAGAGACCCAGTACTTC
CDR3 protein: CASSDGRGLETQYF

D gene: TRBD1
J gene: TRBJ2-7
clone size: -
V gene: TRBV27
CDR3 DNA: TGTGCCAGCAGTTCCCGGGACAGGATTGTTATAGGTTCCTACGAGCAGTACTTC
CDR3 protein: CASSSRDRIVIGSYEQYF

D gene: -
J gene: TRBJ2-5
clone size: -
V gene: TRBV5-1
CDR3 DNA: TGCGCCAGCAGCTTGGCCAGGGCCCAAGAGACCCAGTACTTC
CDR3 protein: CASSLARAQETQYF